This T cell receptor beta chain was captured in a study of blood T cells in healthy people across ages (dated by TCRdb to between 2015 and 2016). As for the study more broadly: Template switching captured roughly one uniquely barcoded TCR beta cDNA molecule per two T cells in model experiments. To track age-related changes in TCR beta repertoire diversity, the study relied on deep sequencing normalized with unique cDNA molecular identifiers. The donors were divided into four age groups: young (average around 17 years), middle-aged (under 40), aged (approximately 59) and long-lived (roughly 88). To avoid experimental bias, donors of different ages were distributed randomly across sequencing lanes. Two additional independent replicas of 1 million unique cDNA reads from the same blood draw were analyzed for two donors (one aged 18 to 30 and one aged 80 or older). Overall study results and their limits: Estimates of total diversity based on one million sequenced T cells were regarded as lower bounds and as underestimates. Observed TCR beta diversity per million T cells fell roughly linearly with age, and a significant reduction was already apparent by age roughly 40. Donor CMV infection status was unknown, potentially confounding age-related changes in expanded clonotypes. A strong correlation was found between observed TCR beta diversity and the percentage of naive T cells measured by flow cytometry. Compared with the aged group, the long-lived group had more naive CD4+ T cells, fewer expanded clones and increased TCR diversity, a pattern suggesting age selection. Conclusive comparison of naive and antigen-experienced compartments was prevented by the profiling of bulk unsorted PBMCs.

The CDR3 numbers 12 residues from cysteine through phenylalanine. Only the CDR3 part of the read is kept: 36 bases, read in frame from the first base. V sheds 2 bases and J sheds 6 bases, leaving 9 bases between their ends. For CDR1 and CDR2, the germline V gene lists SQVTM and ANQGSEA. Concerning this clonotype itself: The target of this receptor is not known. Per-nucleotide qualities are absent, and no much larger clonotype sits a single base away.

Donors were 30 to 45 systemically healthy Caucasian individuals from Russia aged roughly 6 to 100 years. Roughly 9 milliliters of peripheral blood were drawn from each donor into EDTA-treated Vacutainer tubes. Ficoll-Paque density-gradient centrifugation was used to isolate PBMCs, with at least 6.5 million per sample. Trizol reagent was used to extract total RNA from PBMCs, with at least 5 micrograms per sample. For every donor, flow cytometry on a PBMC aliquot measured the percentage of naive CD45RAhigh/CD27high T cells. The library was built by means of 5' RACE. Sequencing was performed on an Illumina HiSeq 2500. A second PCR of roughly 6 to 12 cycles was run with a J-beta primer mix and a sample-barcoded 5' primer. A unique molecular identifier was introduced onto each TCR beta cDNA molecule by a template-switch 5' adaptor carrying 12 random nucleotides. Each sample yielded at least 3 million CDR3-containing paired-end reads. First-strand cDNA synthesis was performed from all RNA using the Mint cDNA synthesis kit, with priming by a TRBC-specific oligonucleotide. Following uracil-DNA glycosylase treatment, a first 18-cycle PCR with universal primers M1SS and BC2_uni_R was performed on all cDNA. The paper's data handling went like this. For normalization, 1 million high-quality reads, each with a distinct molecular identifier, were randomly selected from each sample. Reads sharing molecular identifiers were discarded rather than binned into consensus sequences. CDR3 identification, clonotype clustering and error correction used MiTCR with a Q25 quality threshold and the strictest error-elimination algorithm. A nonparametric unseen species model using Euler transformation provided a lower-bound estimate of total TCR beta diversity. TCRdb reanalyzed the raw reads on its own, using fastp at Q25 for trimming and MiXCR for clone calling, and kept in-frame beta chains. Rows are combined by CDR3 protein, so each entry shows the most common genes and DNA. TCRdb, not the authors, supplied the V and J calls. The sample table contains hundreds of thousands of distinct CDR3 sequences; only one count was recorded for 52% of them. The leading ten clones occupy roughly 12% of the sample.

The source material was blood. The rearrangement joined TRBV29-1 to TRBJ2-3; the D gene is possibly TRBD1, with 5 bases matching. The receptor comes from a woman over 75 in good health. The sequenced DNA: TGCAGCGTTGAATGGACAACTGATACGCAGTATTTT. Its product reads: CSVEWTTDTQYF.